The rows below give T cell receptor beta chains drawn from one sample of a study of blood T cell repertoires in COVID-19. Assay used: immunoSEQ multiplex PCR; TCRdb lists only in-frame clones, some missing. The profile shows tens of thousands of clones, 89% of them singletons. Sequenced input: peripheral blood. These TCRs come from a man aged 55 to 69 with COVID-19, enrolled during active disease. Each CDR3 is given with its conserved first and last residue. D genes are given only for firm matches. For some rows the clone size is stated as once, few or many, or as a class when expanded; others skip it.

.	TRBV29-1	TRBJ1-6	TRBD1	CSVPIGDRASYNSPLHF	TGCAGCGTTCCCATTGGGGACAGGGCTTCCTATAATTCACCCCTCCACTTT
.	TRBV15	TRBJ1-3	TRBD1	CATSRGRDRVKGNTIYF	TGTGCCACCAGCAGAGGACGGGACAGGGTGAAAGGAAACACCATATATTTT
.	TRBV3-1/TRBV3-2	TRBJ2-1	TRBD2	CASSQPPGLAGYYNEQFF	TGTGCCAGCAGCCAACCCCCGGGACTAGCGGGTTACTACAATGAGCAGTTCTTC
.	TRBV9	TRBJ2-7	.	CASSPLSGYEQYF	TGTGCCAGCAGCCCCCTGTCCGGGTACGAGCAGTACTTC
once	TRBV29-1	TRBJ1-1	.	CSGIEGDHTEAFF	TGCAGCGGAATCGAGGGGGACCACACTGAAGCTTTCTTT
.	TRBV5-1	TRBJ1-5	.	CASSLDGLNQPQHF	TGCGCCAGCAGCTTGGATGGGCTTAATCAGCCCCAGCATTTT
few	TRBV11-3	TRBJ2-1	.	CASSQKADYNEQFF	TGTGCCAGCAGCCAAAAGGCGGACTACAATGAGCAGTTCTTC
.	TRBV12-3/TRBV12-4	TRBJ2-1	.	CASSRGRDNEQFF	TGTGCCAGCAGTAGGGGTCGTGACAATGAGCAGTTCTTC
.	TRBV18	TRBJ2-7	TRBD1	CASSPGQGISYEQYF	TGTGCCAGCTCACCCGGACAGGGAATCTCCTACGAGCAGTACTTC
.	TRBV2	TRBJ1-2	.	CARNEEGYGYTF	TGTGCCAGAAACGAGGAGGGCTATGGCTACACCTTC
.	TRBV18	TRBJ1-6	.	CASSPRGSNSPLHF	TGTGCCAGCTCACCCCGGGGTTCGAATTCACCCCTCCACTTT
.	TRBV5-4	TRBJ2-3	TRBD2	CASSLSGTSAGDTQYF	TGTGCCAGCAGCTTATCCGGGACTAGCGCGGGAGATACGCAGTATTTT
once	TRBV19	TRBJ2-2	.	CASSPRDSLRGGELFF	TGTGCCAGTAGCCCCCGGGACTCGCTTCGGGGGGGGGAGCTGTTTTTT
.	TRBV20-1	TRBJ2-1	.	CSASERRDYYNEQFF	TGCAGTGCTAGTGAGCGGAGAGATTACTACAATGAGCAGTTCTTC
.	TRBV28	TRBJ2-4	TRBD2	CASSSPGLQNIQYF	TGTGCCAGCAGTTCCCCGGGACTACAAAACATTCAGTACTTC
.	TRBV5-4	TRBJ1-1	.	CASSLGQVNTEAFF	TGTGCCAGCAGCTTGGGGCAGGTGAACACTGAAGCTTTCTTT
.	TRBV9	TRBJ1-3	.	CAVAVGFSGNTIYF	TGTGCCGTCGCAGTGGGCTTTTCTGGAAACACCATATATTTT
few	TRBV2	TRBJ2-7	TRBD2	CASKGGLANTYEQYF	TGTGCCAGCAAGGGAGGACTAGCGAATACCTACGAGCAGTACTTC
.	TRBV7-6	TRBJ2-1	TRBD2	CASSFLGSGSNEQFF	TGTGCCAGCAGCTTCCTCGGTAGCGGGAGCAATGAGCAGTTCTTC
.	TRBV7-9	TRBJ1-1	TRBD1	CASSSGQGAFF	TGTGCCAGCAGCTCCGGACAGGGCGCTTTCTTT
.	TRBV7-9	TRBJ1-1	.	CASSLTAPGPTEAFF	TGTGCCAGCAGCTTAACGGCGCCAGGCCCAACTGAAGCTTTCTTT
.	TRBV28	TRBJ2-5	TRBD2	CASSSPGLAGVETQYF	TGTGCCAGCAGTTCTCCTGGACTAGCGGGAGTGGAGACCCAGTACTTC
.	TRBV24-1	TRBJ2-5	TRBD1	CATSATGGAPIETQYF	TGTGCCACCAGTGCGACAGGGGGCGCCCCTATCGAGACCCAGTACTTC
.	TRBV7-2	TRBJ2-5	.	CASSSLVQEFQETQYF	TGTGCCAGCAGCTCGCTCGTACAGGAGTTCCAAGAGACCCAGTACTTC
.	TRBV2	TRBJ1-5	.	CASSIREGQPQHF	TGTGCCAGCAGTATCAGGGAGGGTCAGCCCCAGCATTTT
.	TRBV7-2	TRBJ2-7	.	CASSLPPNVDEQYF	TGTGCCAGCAGCTTACCACCTAACGTGGACGAGCAGTACTTC
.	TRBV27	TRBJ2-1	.	CASSPRVVSNEQFF	TGTGCCAGCAGTCCCAGGGTAGTCAGCAATGAGCAGTTCTTC
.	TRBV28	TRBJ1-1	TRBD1	CASSPMGTGRTEAFF	TGTGCCAGCAGTCCAATGGGGACAGGGCGGACTGAAGCTTTCTTT
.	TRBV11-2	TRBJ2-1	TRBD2	CASSSPRASGLTYNEQFF	TGTGCCAGCAGCTCCCCGAGGGCTAGCGGGCTGACCTACAATGAGCAGTTCTTC
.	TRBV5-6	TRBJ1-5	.	CASSPNPSGQPQHF	TGTGCCAGCAGTCCTAATCCTTCCGGTCAGCCCCAGCATTTT
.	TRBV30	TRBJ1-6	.	CAWTREERSPLHF	TGTGCCTGGACCAGGGAGGAACGGTCACCCCTCCACTTT
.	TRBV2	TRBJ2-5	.	CAGRTSFSETQYF	TGTGCCGGCCGAACTAGCTTTTCAGAGACCCAGTACTTC
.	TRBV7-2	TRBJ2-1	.	CASSLVPLTVYNEQFF	TGTGCCAGCAGCTTAGTCCCGTTGACAGTCTACAATGAGCAGTTCTTC
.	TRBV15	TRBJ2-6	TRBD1	CATSRDRTGSGANVLTF	TGTGCCACCAGCAGAGATCGGACAGGGTCTGGGGCCAACGTCCTGACTTTC
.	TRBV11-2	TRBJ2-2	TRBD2	CASSLVVSGLAGGGELFF	TGTGCCAGCAGCTTAGTGGTATCGGGACTAGCGGGAGGAGGGGAGCTGTTTTTT
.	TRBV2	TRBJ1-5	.	CASSEGQAPNQPQHF	TGTGCCAGCAGTGAAGGGCAGGCGCCCAATCAGCCCCAGCATTTT
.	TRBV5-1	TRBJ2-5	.	CASSWRAEAGEETQYF	TGCGCCAGCAGCTGGAGGGCCGAGGCAGGCGAAGAGACCCAGTACTTC
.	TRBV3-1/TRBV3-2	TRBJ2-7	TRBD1	CASTAGTGYYEQYF	TGTGCCAGCACCGCCGGGACAGGGTATTACGAGCAGTACTTC
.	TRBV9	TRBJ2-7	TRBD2	CASSVASGRYYEQYF	TGTGCCAGCAGCGTAGCTAGCGGGAGATACTACGAGCAGTACTTC
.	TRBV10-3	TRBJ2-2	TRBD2	CAIGGQTSGFTGELFF	TGTGCCATCGGCGGACAGACTAGCGGGTTCACCGGGGAGCTGTTTTTT
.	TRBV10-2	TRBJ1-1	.	CASSGQEAFF	TGCGCCAGCAGTGGACAGGAAGCTTTCTTT
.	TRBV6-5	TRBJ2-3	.	CASSRAGGWADTQYF	TGTGCCAGCAGTCGGGCTGGGGGCTGGGCAGATACGCAGTATTTT
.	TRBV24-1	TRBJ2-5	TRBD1	CATSDRSEDRGETQYF	TGTGCCACCAGTGATCGCTCTGAGGACAGGGGTGAGACCCAGTACTTC
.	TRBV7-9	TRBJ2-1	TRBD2	CASSLGLAGLMRFYNEQFF	TGTGCCAGCAGCTTAGGACTAGCGGGACTAATGAGGTTCTACAATGAGCAGTTCTTC
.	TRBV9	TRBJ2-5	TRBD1	CASSAGTVQETQYF	TGTGCCAGCAGCGCTGGGACAGTTCAAGAGACCCAGTACTTC
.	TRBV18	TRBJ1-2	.	CASSGDSNYGYTF	TGTGCCAGCTCTGGAGACAGTAACTATGGCTACACCTTC
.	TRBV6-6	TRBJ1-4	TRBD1	CASSPGQVNEKLFF	TGTGCCAGCAGCCCCGGACAGGTTAATGAAAAACTGTTTTTT
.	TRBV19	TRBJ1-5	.	CASSTPWEMPQHF	TGTGCCAGTAGTACCCCCTGGGAGATGCCCCAGCATTTT
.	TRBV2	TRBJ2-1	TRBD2	CASTPSGGYNEQFF	TGTGCCAGCACTCCTAGCGGGGGCTACAATGAGCAGTTCTTC
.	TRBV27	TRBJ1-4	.	CASSPRWDTRTNEKLFF	TGTGCCAGCAGTCCACGTTGGGACACTCGGACTAATGAAAAACTGTTTTTT